What follows are 21 T cell receptor beta chains derived from one specimen sequenced in a study of cytomegalovirus exposure and HLA in healthy donors. Clones were sequenced by immunoSEQ multiplex PCR, and TCRdb holds only the in-frame ones, with some missing. Of approximately 160,000 clones in the sample, approximately 86% are singletons; the top ten hold around 2.1%. Material: PBMCs. All receptors come from a woman in her late teens or twenties in good health and CMV-seronegative.

The V and J genes are TRBV7-6 and TRBJ2-7; 8 bases map to TRBD2. The V gene's germline CDR1 is SGHVS and CDR2 FNYEAQ. The V gene end was trimmed by 1 base and the J gene end by 4 bases; junction bases not matched to a gene: 12. The length of the CDR3 is 17 residues. The CDR3 sequence: CASSLEEAGGSGYEQYF. CDR3 sequence (DNA): TGTGCCAGCAGCTTAGAAGAGGCGGGGGGCTCGGGTTACGAGCAGTACTTC.

The genes are TRBV6-1 and TRBJ1-1; TRBD1 matches at 7 bases. The CDR3 is 13 amino acids. CDR1 MNHNS and CDR2 SASEGT come from the germline V gene. V was pared by 10 bases and J by 9 bases, with 14 bases of the junction left unmatched. Written as DNA, the CDR3 is TGTGCCATGTCGGGCGGGACAGCCGTCAAAGCTTTCTTT. Its protein is CAMSGGTAVKAFF.

This chain connects TRBV27 to TRBJ2-7, with TRBD1 matching over 7 bases. The junction had 8 bases not matched to a gene; V was cut back by 4 bases and J by 2 bases. Per germline, CDR1 MNHEY and CDR2 SMNVEV (reference sequence). This CDR3 spans 15 amino acids. CDR3 nucleotide sequence: TGTGCCAGCAGTTACTCGGTGGGACAGACCTACGAGCAGTACTTC. It encodes CASSYSVGQTYEQYF.

The chain is built from TRBV9 and TRBJ1-2, with 10 bases aligning to TRBD1. Trimming removed 4 bases from V and 3 bases from J; junction bases left unmatched: 6. This CDR3 region has 15 residues. Germline CDR1 and CDR2: SGDLS and YYNGEE. The CDR3 here is CASSPWDRGDYGYTF. DNA of the CDR3: TGTGCCAGCAGCCCATGGGACAGGGGAGACTATGGCTACACCTTC.

The V and J genes are TRBV11-2 and TRBJ2-5, with a possible D match to TRBD1 (6 bases). V lost 1 base, J lost 0 bases, and 15 bases lay in between. Germline loops: CDR1 SGHAT, CDR2 FQNNGV. The CDR3 consists of 17 residues. In DNA, the CDR3 is TGTGCCAGCAGCTTAGTGCGGGCAGGGGCCTACCAAGAGACCCAGTACTTC. It encodes CASSLVRAGAYQETQYF. The full variable domain, rest sourced from reference TRBV11-2 and TRBJ2-5, is EAGVAQSPRYKIIEKRQSVAFWCNPISGHATLYWYQQILGQGPKLLIQFQNNGVVDDSQLPKDRFSAERLKGVDSTLKIQPAKLEDSAVYLCASSLVRAGAYQETQYFGPGTRLLVL.

The chain combines TRBV30 with TRBJ1-2; D gene unclear. The CDR3 is 14 residues long. Germline CDR1 GTSNPN, CDR2 SVGIG (reference sequence). V dropped 4 bases and J dropped 1 base, with 13 bases sitting between them. The CDR3 DNA reads TGTGCCTGGACTTTCGGAGGAGGTAACTATGGCTACACCTTC. Its translation: CAWTFGGGNYGYTF.

The chain is built from TRBV6-1 and TRBJ1-2, with TRBD1 identical over 7 bases. V gave up 3 bases and J gave up 4 bases; unmatched junction bases: 11. Germline loops: CDR1 MNHNS, CDR2 SASEGT. The CDR3 loop spans 16 amino acids. DNA for the CDR3: TGTGCCAGCAGTGAGTTTGCGGCAGGGGGTCCCTATGGCTACACCTTC. Translated, it gives CASSEFAAGGPYGYTF.

CDR3 DNA sequence: TGTGCCAGCAGCTTAGGACAGGCTGGGACCCAAGAGACCCAGTACTTC. Translation: CASSLGQAGTQETQYF. This sequence joins TRBV5-6 and TRBJ2-5, with TRBD1 identical over 7 bases. Losses at the gene ends were 2 bases for V and 1 base for J; bases not matched to a gene: 8. Germline V gives CDR1 SGHDT, CDR2 YYEEEE. The CDR3 runs to 16 residues. Full variable domain (remainder filled in from reference TRBV5-6 and TRBJ2-5): DAGVTQSPTHLIKTRGQQVTLRCSPKSGHDTVSWYQQALGQGPQFIFQYYEEEERQRGNFPDRFSGHQFPNYSSELNVNALLLGDSALYLCASSLGQAGTQETQYFGPGTRLLVL.

This clone occurred once. The chain couples TRBV5-1 to TRBJ2-3; D possibly corresponds to TRBD2 (5 bases). This CDR3 spans 15 amino acids. Germline values: CDR1 SGHRS, CDR2 YFSETQ. With 0 bases removed from V and 0 bases from J, the gap between germline ends came to 8 bases. The CDR3 nucleotides read TGCGCCAGCAGCTTGGGAGGGCTCAGCACAGATACGCAGTATTTT. It yields the protein CASSLGGLSTDTQYF.

On this clone itself: With only one base between it and a far larger clone, this is likely a read error. Other DNA sequences in this sample translate to the same CDR3. The chain links TRBV5-1 to TRBJ1-6, with D perhaps matching TRBD1 (5 bases). V dropped 2 bases and J dropped 13 bases, with 13 bases sitting between them. CDR1 is SGHRS and CDR2 is YFSETQ in the germline V gene. This CDR3 is 13 amino acids long. CDR3 sequence (DNA): TGCGCCAGCAGCTTCGCTGACAGTTCCCCCCTCCACTTT. This codes for CASSFADSSPLHF.

The J gene is TRBJ2-1, the V gene TRBV19; 8 bases match TRBD1. Germline V gene data show CDR1 as LNHDA and CDR2 as SQIVND (reference sequence). This CDR3 contains 16 residues. With 5 bases clipped from V and 0 bases from J, the junction kept 6 bases outside the gene matches. The CDR3 sequence is CASSPPTGGSYNEQFF. The CDR3 region has the DNA TGTGCCAGTAGTCCACCAACAGGGGGCTCCTACAATGAGCAGTTCTTC.

The V and J genes are TRBV6-5 and TRBJ2-7; possibly TRBD1 for D (6 bases). The CDR3 is made up of 13 amino acids. V was cut by 2 bases and J by 6 bases, with 11 bases left in between. The germline V gene has CDR1 MNHEY and CDR2 SVGAGI. Written as DNA, the CDR3 is TGTGCCAGCAGTTACCTAACAGGGAGCGAGCAGTACTTC. Amino acid sequence: CASSYLTGSEQYF.

The chain joins TRBV19 to TRBJ2-5; D might be TRBD2 (6 bases). The CDR3 runs 14 residues. Germline V gene lookup returns CDR1 LNHDA and CDR2 SQIVND (reference sequence). The V and J ends lost 3 bases and 0 bases respectively, with 8 bases between them. CDR3 coding DNA: TGTGCCAGTAGTATGGGGGGACACCAAGAGACCCAGTACTTC. It codes for CASSMGGHQETQYF.

The gene calls are TRBV7-9 and TRBJ2-7; tentative D call: TRBD1 (7 bases). This CDR3 spans 15 amino acids. CDR1 and CDR2 from the germline V gene are SEHNR and FQNEAQ (reference sequence). V was cut by 8 bases and J by 5 bases, with 22 bases left in between. The CDR3 nucleotides are TGTGCCAGCGCTTCAGGGGGGCTAAGTTTAGACGAGCAGTACTTC. Translating gives CASASGGLSLDEQYF.

The count of this clone is one. This chain connects TRBV5-1 to TRBJ2-3, with D possibly matching TRBD2 (8 bases). The CDR3 has 16 amino acids. V dropped 6 bases and J dropped 8 bases, with 25 bases sitting between them. CDR1 and CDR2 from the germline V gene are SGHRS and YFSETQ. CDR3 protein: CASTPSGGGIVGTQYF. The CDR3 DNA reads TGCGCCAGCACCCCCTCGGGAGGGGGCATTGTGGGTACGCAGTATTTT.

The V and J genes are TRBV5-1 and TRBJ2-7, with 7 bases lining up with TRBD1. Trimming took 0 bases from V and 4 from J; bases not matched to a gene: 7. Germline V gene lookup returns CDR1 SGHRS and CDR2 YFSETQ. The CDR3 has 15 residues. The CDR3 here is CASSLEGAASYEQYF. DNA for the CDR3: TGCGCCAGCAGCTTGGAGGGGGCGGCGAGTTACGAGCAGTACTTC.

The chain recombines TRBV6-1 with TRBJ1-3; tentatively, D is TRBD1 (5 bases). The V gene lost 4 bases and the J gene lost 4 bases, with 14 bases spanning the gap. The CDR3 length is 15 residues. Germline CDR1 and CDR2: MNHNS and SASEGT. The CDR3 DNA reads TGTGCCAGCAGTGCCTCTAGGCAGGGAGGAAACACCATATATTTT. As protein: CASSASRQGGNTIYF.

The V call is TRBV27, the J call TRBJ1-2, with D possibly being TRBD1 (6 bases). V was trimmed by 1 base and J by 2 bases, leaving 11 bases between them. Germline CDR1 reads MNHEY; CDR2 reads SMNVEV (reference sequence). This CDR3 is 15 amino acids long. CDR3 amino acids: CASSLYGGQNYGYTF. The CDR3, as DNA: TGTGCCAGCAGTTTATACGGGGGGCAAAACTATGGCTACACCTTC.

This clone counts as medium-sized. The chain employs TRBV7-8 and TRBJ1-1; TRBD1 is a possible D gene (5 bases). The ends were cut back, 2 bases at V and 4 bases at J, with 11 bases in the middle. Germline values: CDR1 SGHVS, CDR2 FQNEAQ. The CDR3 length is 14 residues. Written as DNA, the CDR3 is TGTGCCAGCAGCTTATCCCGGGGGACCACTGAAGCTTTCTTT. This sequence encodes CASSLSRGTTEAFF.

The chain joins TRBV15 to TRBJ2-3, with 10 positions matching TRBD1. This CDR3 spans 15 amino acids. J lost 5 bases, V lost 3 bases, and 5 bases had no gene match. Looked up from germline, CDR1 is LNHNV and CDR2 is YYDKDF (reference sequence). CDR3 in amino acids: CATSRTGTGVDTQYF. CDR3 bases: TGTGCCACCAGCAGGACCGGGACAGGGGTAGATACGCAGTATTTT.

The CDR3 protein is CASSLATSGGINEQFF. As DNA, the CDR3 is TGCGCCAGCAGCCTAGCGACTAGCGGGGGAATAAATGAGCAGTTCTTC. J is TRBJ2-1 and V is TRBV5-1; 12 nucleotides match TRBD2. Germline CDR1 and CDR2: SGHRS and YFSETQ. This CDR3 comprises 16 residues. The trim removed 4 bases at V and 7 bases at J, leaving 9 bases unmatched. Using reference TRBV5-1 and TRBJ2-1 for the parts outside the CDR3, the full variable domain is KAGVTQTPRYLIKTRGQQVTLSCSPISGHRSVSWYQQTPGQGLQFLFEYFSETQRNKGNFPGRFSGRQFSNSRSEMNVSTLELGDSALYLCASSLATSGGINEQFFGPGTRLTVL.